This T cell receptor beta chain stems from a study of regulatory T cells in long-lasting Graves disease. Overall study results and limits: TCR diversity was lower in persistent Graves' patients than in newly diagnosed ones.

HTBI primers from iRepertoire and Arm-PCR of CDR3 regions yielded the TCR beta libraries. As handled by the study authors: Among the samples, 60 or so TRBV and around 15 TRBJ segments were identified. TCRdb reprocessed the multiplex PCR reads via MiXCR and lists one record per CDR3 protein. For this entry, the V and J calls and clone size follow TCRdb and not the study's own pipeline. Of approximately 360,000 distinct CDR3 sequences listed, 20% to 25% are singletons. This clonotype was recorded at least ten times. Its antigen is currently unknown. Time point denoted: persistent/refractory GD, antithyroid drugs over 5 years with positive TRAb. PBMC-extracted RNA yielded the TCR library. Germline V gene sequence: CDR1 SGHTA, CDR2 FQGNSA. Trimming removed 5 bases at V and 1 base at J, with 11 bases between. The CDR3 loop spans 14 amino acids.

The chain couples TRBV7-2 to TRBJ1-2, with D perhaps TRBD1 (5 bases). This TCR derives from a woman aged 40 to 50 with Graves disease. The sample in question was peripheral blood mononuclear cells (PBMCs), obtained when the disease was refractory, from a patient treated with antithyroid drugs. Here the CDR3 reads CASSTQGNNYGYTF. In DNA form, the CDR3 reads TGTGCCAGCAGCACCCAGGGAAATAACTATGGCTACACCTTC.